These 2 T cell receptor beta chains were all obtained from the same sample, sequenced in a study of metastatic and nonmetastatic thyroid tumors. TCRdb re-called clones from the PCR reads using MiXCR. The profile shows tens of thousands of clones, 20% to 25% of them singletons. Not a single patient had been given any form of treatment at any point before undergoing thyroid surgery. The sequenced sample consisted of blood. These receptors were obtained from a female donor with papillary thyroid cancer or a benign thyroid nodule (not recorded which). Some clones in this sample may be carry-over from other donors' samples.

This clone was detected only a few times. The J gene is TRBJ1-4, the V gene TRBV6-1, with 9 nucleotides matching TRBD1. The V gene end was trimmed by 2 bases and the J gene end by 8 bases; junction bases not matched to a gene: 3. The CDR3 runs to 14 residues. Germline V lookup: CDR1 MNHNS, CDR2 SASEGT. The CDR3 region has the DNA TGTGCCAGCAGTGAACCGGGACAGGGAGAAAAACTGTTTTTT. Protein sequence: CASSEPGQGEKLFF.

This rearrangement joins TRBV6-1 to TRBJ1-2; weak D call: TRBD1 (6 bases). Between the trimmed V and J ends, which lost 10 bases and 8 bases, there was a span of 20 bases. The CDR3 sequence is 13 residues long. Germline V gives CDR1 MNHNS, CDR2 SASEGT. DNA for the CDR3: TGTGCCACCATGAAGTGGGACATTCAAGGCTACACCTTC. Translating it yields CATMKWDIQGYTF.